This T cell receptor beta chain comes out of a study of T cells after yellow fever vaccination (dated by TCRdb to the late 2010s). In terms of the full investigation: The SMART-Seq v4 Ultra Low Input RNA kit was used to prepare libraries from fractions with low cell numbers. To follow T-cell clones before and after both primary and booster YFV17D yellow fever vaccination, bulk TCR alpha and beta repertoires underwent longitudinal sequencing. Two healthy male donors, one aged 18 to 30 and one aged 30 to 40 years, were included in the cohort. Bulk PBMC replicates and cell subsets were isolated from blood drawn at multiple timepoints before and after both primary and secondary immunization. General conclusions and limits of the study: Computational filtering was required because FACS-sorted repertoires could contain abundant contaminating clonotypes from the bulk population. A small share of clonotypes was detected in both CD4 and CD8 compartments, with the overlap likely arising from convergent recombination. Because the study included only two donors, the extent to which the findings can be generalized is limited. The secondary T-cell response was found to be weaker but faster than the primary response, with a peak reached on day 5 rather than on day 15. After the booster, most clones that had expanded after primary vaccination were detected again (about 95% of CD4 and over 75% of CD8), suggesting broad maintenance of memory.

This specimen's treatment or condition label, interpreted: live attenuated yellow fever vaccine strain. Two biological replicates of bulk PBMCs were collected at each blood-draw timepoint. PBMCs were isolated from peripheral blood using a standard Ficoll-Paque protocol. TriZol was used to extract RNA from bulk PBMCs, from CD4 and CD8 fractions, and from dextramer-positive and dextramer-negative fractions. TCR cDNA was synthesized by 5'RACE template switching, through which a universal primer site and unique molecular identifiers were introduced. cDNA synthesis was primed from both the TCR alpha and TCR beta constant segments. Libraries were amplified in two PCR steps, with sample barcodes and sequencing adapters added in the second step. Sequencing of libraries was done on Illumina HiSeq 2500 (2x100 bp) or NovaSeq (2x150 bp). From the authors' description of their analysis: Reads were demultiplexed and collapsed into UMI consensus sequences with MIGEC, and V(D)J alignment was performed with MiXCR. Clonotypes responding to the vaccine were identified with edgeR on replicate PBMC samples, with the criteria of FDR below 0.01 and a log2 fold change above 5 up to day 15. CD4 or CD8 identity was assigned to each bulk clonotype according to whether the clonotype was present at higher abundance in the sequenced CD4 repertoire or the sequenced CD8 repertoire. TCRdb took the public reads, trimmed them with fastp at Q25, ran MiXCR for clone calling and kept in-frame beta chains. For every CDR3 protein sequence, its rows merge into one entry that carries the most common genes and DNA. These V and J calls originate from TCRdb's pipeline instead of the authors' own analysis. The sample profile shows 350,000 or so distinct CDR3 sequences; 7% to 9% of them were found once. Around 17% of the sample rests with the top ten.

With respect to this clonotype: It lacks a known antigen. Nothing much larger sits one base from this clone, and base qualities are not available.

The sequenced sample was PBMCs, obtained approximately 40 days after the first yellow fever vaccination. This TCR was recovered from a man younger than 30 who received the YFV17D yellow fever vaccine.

In nucleotides, the sequence is TGCAGTGCTAGAGGTTGGGGGACAATCACCCAAACTAATGAAAAACTGTTTTTT. Its translation is CSARGWGTITQTNEKLFF. The V gene is TRBV20-1 and the J gene is TRBJ1-4; possibly the D gene is TRBD1, per 6 matching bases. CDR1 and CDR2 (DFQATT, SNEGSKA) derive from the germline V gene (reference sequence). The CDR3 measures 18 amino acids from cysteine to phenylalanine. The CDR3 DNA has 54 bases and is translated from base 1. V sheds 1 base and J sheds 1 base, leaving 19 bases between their ends.